This T cell receptor (beta chain) was documented in a study of blood T cell repertoires in COVID-19. The repertoire was sequenced with immunoSEQ multiplex PCR; TCRdb's copy has only in-frame clones and lacks some. The sample lists 95,000 to 150,000 clones, around 81% occurring once. V was pared by 0 bases and J by 6 bases, with 5 bases of the junction left unmatched. Germline V gene sequence: CDR1 SGHRS, CDR2 YFSETQ. The CDR3 extends over 14 amino acids. The sample consisted of peripheral blood. This clonotype was obtained from a man aged 60-69 years with acute or convalescent COVID-19. The gene calls are TRBV5-1 and TRBJ1-2; TRBD1 matches 7 bases. CDR3: CASSLAGQGDGYTF. The CDR3 region has the DNA TGCGCCAGCAGCTTGGCCGGCCAGGGGGATGGCTACACCTTC.